A single sample gave rise to the 26 T cell receptor beta chains below, sequenced in a study of identical twins. TCRdb recomputed calls from the 5' RACE reads with MiXCR, one row per CDR3 protein. Among some 590,000 distinct CDR3 sequences, roughly 9.9% were seen once, and the ten largest hold under 3%. These data were also reused for a study on yellow fever vaccine responses in identical twins.

The sequenced sample consisted of PBMCs. All receptors derive from a young woman in good health.

The V call is TRBV12-3 or TRBV12-4, the J call TRBJ2-1, with D perhaps TRBD1 (5 bases). The CDR3 consists of 12 residues. Between the trimmed V and J ends, which lost 8 bases and 7 bases, there was a span of 12 bases. CDR3 protein: CASGPGANEQFF. CDR3 coding DNA: TGTGCCAGCGGCCCTGGGGCTAATGAGCAGTTCTTC.

At least ten counts were recorded for this clonotype. The rearrangement uses TRBV7-8 and TRBJ1-5; maybe TRBD1 (6 bases). The V gene's germline CDR1 is SGHVS and CDR2 FQNEAQ. V shed 6 bases and J shed 0 bases, with 15 bases lying between them. CDR3 length: 16 residues. CDR3 in DNA: TGTGCCAGCAGAATTCAGGGGATCCGTAGCAATCAGCCCCAGCATTTT. Translation: CASRIQGIRSNQPQHF.

The rearrangement joins TRBV11-2 to TRBJ2-1; D uncertain. CDR3 length: 13 residues. Trimming shortened V by 5 bases and J by 9 bases, and 14 bases separated the two germline ends. Germline-derived CDR1 and CDR2 are SGHAT and FQNNGV. The DNA of the CDR3 is TGTGCCAGCAGCACGGACCCTATGCTTGAGCAGTTCTTC. This gives the protein CASSTDPMLEQFF.

In its sample, this clonotype was seen many times. This rearrangement joins TRBV5-5 to TRBJ2-3; D is possibly TRBD1 (5 bases). V shed 4 bases and J shed 4 bases, with 10 bases lying between them. CDR3 size: 13 residues. In germline, CDR1 is SGHKS, CDR2 YYEKEE (reference sequence). CDR3 nucleotide sequence: TGTGCCAGCAGCCCAGCAGGGTCAGATACGCAGTATTTT. Translation gives CASSPAGSDTQYF.

A few counts support this clonotype. The chain carries TRBV25-1 and TRBJ2-5; D uncertain. Trimming stripped 7 bases from V and 6 bases from J, with 6 bases between. Germline CDR1 reads MGHDK; CDR2 reads SYGVNS. This CDR3 comprises 10 residues. The DNA of the CDR3 is TGTGCCAGCATGGCACAGACCCAGTACTTC. Protein product: CASMAQTQYF.

The chain joins TRBV28 to TRBJ2-5; the D gene is possibly TRBD2 (5 bases). V lost 3 bases and J lost 8, with 19 bases in between. Germline CDR1 and CDR2: MDHEN and SYDVKM. The CDR3 has 15 residues. CDR3 sequence: CASSFELARDLTQYF. The CDR3 DNA reads as TGTGCCAGCAGTTTCGAATTAGCGCGAGATTTAACCCAGTACTTC.

This clonotype appeared a few times. The chain recombines TRBV7-8 with TRBJ2-7, with D possibly being TRBD2 (5 bases). V was clipped by 1 base and J by 1 base, with 11 bases between them. The CDR3 runs 15 residues. Looked up from germline, CDR1 is SGHVS and CDR2 is FQNEAQ. The DNA of the CDR3 is TGTGCCAGCAGCTTAGAGGCTCGGGGTTCCTACGAGCAGTACTTC. Encoded protein: CASSLEARGSYEQYF. Full variable domain (missing parts from reference TRBV7-8 and TRBJ2-7): GAGVSQSPRYKVAKRGQDVALRCDPISGHVSLFWYQQALGQGPEFLTYFQNEAQLDKSGLPSDRFFAERPEGSVSTLKIQRTQQEDSAVYLCASSLEARGSYEQYFGPGTRLTVT.

This clonotype has only a few counts. This chain links TRBV20-1 with TRBJ1-5, with 7 bases aligning to TRBD1. CDR3 size: 16 residues. V lost 6 bases to trimming and J lost 5 bases; unmatched junction nucleotides: 16. CDR1 is DFQATT and CDR2 is SNEGSKA in the germline V gene (reference sequence). The CDR3 sequence: CSASNTGALLDQPQHF. CDR3 coding DNA: TGCAGTGCGAGTAATACAGGGGCCTTACTCGATCAGCCCCAGCATTTT.

This clonotype has a single count. The chain employs TRBV6-4 and TRBJ2-2, with D maybe TRBD1 (5 bases). From germline, CDR1 is MRHNA and CDR2 SNTAGT. The CDR3 length is 11 residues. Between the trimmed V and J ends, which lost 8 bases and 8 bases, there was a span of 9 bases. The CDR3 DNA follows: TGTGCCAGCCCCGGACAAGGGGAGCTGTTTTTT. Translating gives CASPGQGELFF.

The genes are TRBV18 and TRBJ1-2; D may be TRBD1 (6 bases). CDR3 size: 14 residues. Trimming left V 3 bases short and J 8 bases short, with 16 bases between. Germline CDR1 reads KGHSH; CDR2 reads LQKENI. This CDR3 is CASSPDSPSRGYTF. In DNA, the CDR3 is TGTGCCAGCTCACCGGACAGTCCTAGTAGAGGCTACACCTTC.

This clonotype was seen a handful of times. Here the CDR3 DNA reads TGTGCCAGCAGCCAAGAGGTAGGCAGGGACAATGAGCAGTTCTTC. Translation gives CASSQEVGRDNEQFF. The V call is TRBV3-1, the J call TRBJ2-1; possibly TRBD1 for D (5 bases). V lost 0 bases, J lost 5 bases, and 11 bases lay in between. The CDR3 totals 15 residues. The germline V gene has CDR1 LGHDT and CDR2 YNNKEL (reference sequence).

This clonotype has just a few counts. The chain combines TRBV7-9 with TRBJ2-7; D may be TRBD2 (6 bases). From germline, CDR1 is SEHNR and CDR2 FQNEAQ (reference sequence). This CDR3 contains 15 residues. Trimming shortened V by 5 bases and J by 1 base, and 15 bases separated the two germline ends. The CDR3 reads CASSPWAGRSYEQYF. CDR3 DNA: TGTGCCAGCAGCCCCTGGGCGGGAAGGTCCTACGAGCAGTACTTC.

This clonotype was found a few times. The chain employs TRBV12-3 or TRBV12-4 and TRBJ1-2; maybe TRBD1 (5 bases). This CDR3 has 14 residues. The V and J ends lost 6 bases and 8 bases respectively, with 19 bases between them. In DNA form, the CDR3 reads TGTGCCAGCAGCAGGACGGGGGTAAACGAAGGCTACACCTTC. Amino acid sequence: CASSRTGVNEGYTF.

This chain links TRBV6-2 or TRBV6-3 with TRBJ2-1; D may be TRBD2 (5 bases). The CDR3 runs 14 residues. CDR1 and CDR2 from the germline V gene are MNHEY and SVGEGT. The germline V and J ends were trimmed by 5 bases and 8 bases, with 16 bases remaining between them. The CDR3 spells CASSQDPEGHEQFF. The CDR3 bases are TGTGCCAGCAGTCAGGACCCCGAGGGCCATGAGCAGTTCTTC.

The chain recombines TRBV7-2 with TRBJ2-1; perhaps TRBD2 as D (5 bases). CDR3 length equals 15 residues. The ends were cut back, 5 bases at V and 5 bases at J, with 16 bases in the middle. Germline values: CDR1 SGHTA, CDR2 FQGNSA. The CDR3 here is CASSPRGGADNEQFF. CDR3 sequence (DNA): TGTGCCAGCAGCCCCCGTGGAGGCGCGGACAATGAGCAGTTCTTC.

There are many counts of this clonotype. The chain combines TRBV15 with TRBJ2-2; D is perhaps TRBD1 or TRBD2 (5 bases each). V was pared by 8 bases and J by 4 bases, with 17 bases between. This CDR3 spans 15 amino acids. The germline CDR1 and CDR2 sequences are LNHNV and YYDKDF (reference sequence). The CDR3 region is CATSELGTGTGELFF. Written as DNA, the CDR3 is TGTGCCACCTCCGAATTGGGGACCGGCACCGGGGAGCTGTTTTTT.

The sample holds many counts of this clonotype. The V gene is TRBV7-8, the J gene TRBJ2-1, with D perhaps matching TRBD1 (6 bases). The germline V gene encodes CDR1 SGHVS and CDR2 FQNEAQ. CDR3 size: 16 residues. Trimming pared 1 base from V and 0 bases from J, leaving 10 bases between. CDR3 residues: CASSLGGRGSYNEQFF. Written as DNA, the CDR3 is TGTGCCAGCAGCTTAGGGGGCAGGGGCTCCTACAATGAGCAGTTCTTC.

This clonotype was counted only a few times. The CDR3 DNA sequence: TGCAGTGCTAGGGATACAGGGAACTCCTACGAGCAGTACTTC. It specifies CSARDTGNSYEQYF. The chain has TRBV20-1 and TRBJ2-7; maybe TRBD1 (6 bases). Trimming stripped 3 bases from V and 0 bases from J, with 12 bases between. Per the germline V gene, CDR1 is DFQATT and CDR2 is SNEGSKA (reference sequence). The CDR3 sequence is 14 residues long.

This clonotype was picked up a small number of times. V and J are TRBV10-3 and TRBJ2-7, with unresolved D. Germline V gene lookup returns CDR1 ENHRY and CDR2 SYGVKD. Trimming cost V 4 bases and J 3 bases, with 7 bases left between them. The CDR3 loop spans 12 amino acids. Here the CDR3 DNA reads TGTGCCATCAGTGGGGAAAACTACGAGCAGTACTTC. Protein: CAISGENYEQYF.

This clonotype came up many times. This chain links TRBV7-9 with TRBJ2-7; D remains ambiguous. The CDR3 covers 14 residues. Trimming pared 4 bases from V and 0 bases from J, leaving 10 bases between. Germline CDR1 is SEHNR and CDR2 is FQNEAQ (reference sequence). CDR3 in amino acids: CASSSQSSSYEQYF. Written as DNA, the CDR3 is TGTGCCAGCAGCTCCCAATCGTCCTCCTACGAGCAGTACTTC.

V usage is TRBV5-1 and J usage is TRBJ2-7; D might be TRBD1 (6 bases). Trimming took off 2 bases at V and 3 bases at J, with 9 bases between the two ends. Germline CDR1 SGHRS, CDR2 YFSETQ. The length of the CDR3 is 13 residues. The CDR3 reads CASSFNRDYEQYF. Written as DNA, the CDR3 is TGCGCCAGCAGCTTCAACAGGGACTACGAGCAGTACTTC.

The chain uses TRBV20-1 and TRBJ2-1, with D unclear. This CDR3 is 11 amino acids long. Germline V gives CDR1 DFQATT, CDR2 SNEGSKA (reference sequence). V was cut by 4 bases and J by 6 bases, with 7 bases left in between. The CDR3: CSATQSNEQFF. CDR3 coding DNA: TGCAGTGCTACTCAATCCAATGAGCAGTTCTTC.

Ten or more counts support this clonotype. The chain uses TRBV9 and TRBJ2-3; D call uncertain. CDR3 size: 14 residues. V lost 3 bases, J lost 0 bases, and 8 bases lay in between. From germline, CDR1 is SGDLS and CDR2 YYNGEE. The CDR3 bases are TGTGCCAGCAGCGGAGTGGGTAGCACAGATACGCAGTATTTT. Its translation is CASSGVGSTDTQYF. Drawing the rest from reference TRBV9 and TRBJ2-3, the complete variable domain is DSGVTQTPKHLITATGQRVTLRCSPRSGDLSVYWYQQSLDQGLQFLIQYYNGEERAKGNILERFSAQQFPDLHSELNLSSLELGDSALYFCASSGVGSTDTQYFGPGTRLTVL.

This clonotype came up many times. The chain carries TRBV29-1 and TRBJ2-3; D is possibly TRBD1 or TRBD2 (5 bases each). This CDR3 has 17 residues. The V and J ends lost 6 bases and 0 bases respectively, with 22 bases between them. CDR1 and CDR2 from the germline V gene are SQVTM and ANQGSEA. The CDR3 spells CSVLGEIGQSSTDTQYF. CDR3 coding DNA: TGCAGCGTCCTGGGGGAGATCGGACAATCTAGCACAGATACGCAGTATTTT.

This clonotype was picked up many times. The chain has TRBV12-3 or TRBV12-4 and TRBJ1-4; D possibly corresponds to TRBD1 (6 bases). The V end was cut by 3 bases, the J end by 13 bases, with 12 bases between. The CDR3 loop spans 12 amino acids. This CDR3 reads CASSLDSGRLFF. CDR3 DNA: TGTGCCAGCAGTTTGGACAGCGGGCGACTGTTTTTT.

The V gene is TRBV29-1, the J gene TRBJ2-7; 7 nucleotides align to TRBD1. The CDR3 totals 12 residues. CDR1 and CDR2 from the germline V gene are SQVTM and ANQGSEA. After removal of 7 bases from V and 7 bases from J, the junction contained 10 bases not matched to a gene. Here the CDR3 reads CSGKGTAREQYF. The CDR3 DNA reads TGCAGCGGGAAAGGGACAGCGAGAGAGCAGTACTTC.